The sample holds one count of the clone carrying this TCR beta chain. Germline trimming cut 7 bases from V and 0 bases from J; bases unmatched to any gene: 5. Per germline, CDR1 SQVTM and CDR2 ANQGSEA. The CDR3 totals 13 residues. This entry belongs to a study of cytomegalovirus exposure and HLA in healthy donors. Every donor was a healthy person donating bone marrow. Amplification used 60 Vbeta primers and 13 Jbeta primers. The repertoire was sequenced with immunoSEQ multiplex PCR; TCRdb's copy has only in-frame clones and lacks some. The sample carries about 120,000 clones, around 60% recorded once. This chain joins TRBV29-1 and TRBJ1-1; 7 positions agree with TRBD1. The clonotype originates from a man aged 35-49 years in good health and CMV-seropositive. Sequenced material: PBMCs. Here the CDR3 DNA reads TGCAGCGCCGGGACAGTAATGAACACTGAAGCTTTCTTT. This encodes CSAGTVMNTEAFF.